These 11 T cell receptor beta chains were sequenced from one sample in a study of T cell responses to AZD1222 COVID-19 vaccine. Clones were read by immunoSEQ multiplex PCR, and TCRdb kept only the in-frame ones, dropping some. Of 85,000 to 90,000 clones listed, 89% were seen once; the top ten hold about 5.7%. The material sequenced was peripheral blood, taken 28 days after the second AZD1222 dose. These receptors were taken from an adult who received the AZD1222 COVID-19 vaccine.

The genes are TRBV7-8 and TRBJ2-7, with unresolved D. The germline V and J ends were trimmed by 5 bases and 4 bases, with 12 bases remaining between them. The germline gives CDR1 SGHVS, CDR2 FQNEAQ. CDR3 length: 13 amino acids. CDR3 bases: TGTGCCAGCAGCCAAGGGCCCGTATACGAGCAGTACTTC. It yields the protein CASSQGPVYEQYF.

The rearrangement uses TRBV6-5 and TRBJ2-2, with D hard to call. The germline V and J ends were trimmed by 6 bases and 10 bases, with 12 bases remaining between them. CDR1 is MNHEY, CDR2 SVGAGI, per germline. The CDR3 is made up of 12 amino acids. The CDR3 loop reads CASRKLLVELFF. The CDR3 coding sequence is TGTGCCAGCAGGAAACTACTGGTGGAGCTGTTTTTT.

This chain connects TRBV5-1 to TRBJ2-3, with 7 bases that match TRBD2. Trimming took 2 bases from V and 0 from J; bases not matched to a gene: 6. Germline loops: CDR1 SGHRS, CDR2 YFSETQ. CDR3 size: 16 residues. The CDR3 region is CASSFTPGGSTDTQYF. DNA of the CDR3: TGCGCCAGCAGCTTCACGCCCGGGGGGAGCACAGATACGCAGTATTTT.

This chain links TRBV28 with TRBJ1-5, with D uncertain. The germline gives CDR1 MDHEN, CDR2 SYDVKM. This CDR3 comprises 12 residues. The V end was cut by 1 base, the J end by 7 bases, with 5 bases between. The CDR3 is CASSLSPQPQHF. In nucleotides, the CDR3 is TGTGCCAGCAGTTTATCCCCCCAGCCCCAGCATTTT.

The rearrangement links TRBV7-9 to TRBJ1-2; 12 positions agree with TRBD1. This CDR3 spans 13 amino acids. Trimming removed 6 bases from V and 7 bases from J; junction bases left unmatched: 3. Germline assignment: CDR1 SEHNR and CDR2 FQNEAQ (reference sequence). The chain's CDR3 is CASSGTGGLGYTF. CDR3 DNA: TGTGCCAGCAGTGGGACAGGGGGCCTTGGCTACACCTTC.

The chain employs TRBV18 and TRBJ2-7; TRBD1 aligns across 7 bases. V dropped 5 bases and J dropped 6; count of bases not matched to a gene: 19. Per germline, CDR1 KGHSH and CDR2 LQKENI. The CDR3 is 17 amino acids. CDR3 in amino acids: CASSSSTGTASMFEQYV. In DNA, the CDR3 is TGTGCCAGCTCATCCTCAACCGGGACAGCCTCTATGTTCGAGCAGTACGTC.

The V call is TRBV5-4, the J call TRBJ2-1; the match to TRBD2 covers 12 bases. Germline V CDR1 and CDR2: SGHNT, YYREEE (reference sequence). The J segment lost 4 bases and the V segment lost 1 base, leaving 3 bases of the junction unmatched. CDR3 size: 16 residues. The CDR3 nucleotides read TGTGCCAGCAGCTTGACTAGCGGGGGGATTTACAATGAGCAGTTCTTC. Its protein is CASSLTSGGIYNEQFF. Looking up the rest from reference TRBV5-4 and TRBJ2-1 gives the full variable domain: ETGVTQSPTHLIKTRGQQVTLRCSSQSGHNTVSWYQQALGQGPQFIFQYYREEENGRGNFPPRFSGLQFPNYSSELNVNALELDDSALYLCASSLTSGGIYNEQFFGPGTRLTVL.

The chain combines TRBV10-1 with TRBJ2-5; possible D gene TRBD2, 6 bases. V shed 9 bases and J shed 5 bases, with 19 bases lying between them. Germline CDR1 is WNHNN and CDR2 is SYGVQD (reference sequence). CDR3 length: 14 residues. The CDR3 sequence: CASSPEGEEETQYF. The CDR3 region has the DNA TGCGCCAGTTCACCCGAAGGGGAGGAGGAGACCCAGTACTTC.

The table lists this clone with a count of one. The chain uses TRBV7-2 and TRBJ1-5; unclear D gene. CDR1 SGHTA and CDR2 FQGNSA come from the germline V gene. V gave up 1 base and J gave up 4 bases, with 5 bases separating them. This CDR3 comprises 13 residues. CDR3 bases: TGTGCCAGCAGCTTAGACGGAAATCAGCCCCAGCATTTT. This sequence encodes CASSLDGNQPQHF.

This rearrangement joins TRBV27 to TRBJ2-7; D perhaps matches TRBD1 (5 bases). Trimming shortened V by 4 bases and J by 7 bases, and 17 bases separated the two germline ends. CDR3 length: 14 amino acids. Germline-derived CDR1 and CDR2 are MNHEY and SMNVEV (reference sequence). As DNA, the CDR3 is TGTGCCAGCAGTTGGTCAGGGCGCCCCGGGGAGCAGTACTTC. It is translated as CASSWSGRPGEQYF.

The genes are TRBV20-1 and TRBJ1-5, with D possibly TRBD1 on 5 matching bases. The CDR3 totals 16 residues. The V end lost 3 bases, the J end lost 0 bases, and 15 bases lay between the germline ends. Germline V gene sequence: CDR1 DFQATT, CDR2 SNEGSKA (reference sequence). The CDR3 protein is CSASVQGRHSNQPQHF. CDR3 nucleotide sequence: TGCAGTGCTAGTGTCCAGGGTAGACATAGCAATCAGCCCCAGCATTTT.